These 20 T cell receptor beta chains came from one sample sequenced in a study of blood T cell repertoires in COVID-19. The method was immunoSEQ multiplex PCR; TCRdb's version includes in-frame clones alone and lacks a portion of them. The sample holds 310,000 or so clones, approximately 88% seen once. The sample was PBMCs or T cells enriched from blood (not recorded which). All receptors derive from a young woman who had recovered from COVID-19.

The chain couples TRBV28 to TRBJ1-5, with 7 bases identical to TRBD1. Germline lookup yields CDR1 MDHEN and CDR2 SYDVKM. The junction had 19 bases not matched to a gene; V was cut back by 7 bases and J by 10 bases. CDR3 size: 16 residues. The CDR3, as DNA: TGTGCCAGCACCAATAGAACCGCTCCGGGACAGTATCCCCAGCATTTT. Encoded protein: CASTNRTAPGQYPQHF.

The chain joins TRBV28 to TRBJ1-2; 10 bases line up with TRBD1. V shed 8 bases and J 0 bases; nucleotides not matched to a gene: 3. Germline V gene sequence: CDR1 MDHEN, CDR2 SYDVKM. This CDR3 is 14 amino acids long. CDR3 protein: CASWDRGPNYGYTF. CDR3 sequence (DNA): TGTGCCAGCTGGGACAGGGGTCCTAACTATGGCTACACCTTC.

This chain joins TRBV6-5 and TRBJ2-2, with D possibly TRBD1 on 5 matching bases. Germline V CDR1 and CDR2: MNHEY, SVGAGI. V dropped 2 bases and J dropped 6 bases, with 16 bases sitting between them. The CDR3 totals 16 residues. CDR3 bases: TGTGCCAGCAGTTACGGCCAGGGCCCTAGGTCCGGGGAGCTGTTTTTT. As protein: CASSYGQGPRSGELFF.

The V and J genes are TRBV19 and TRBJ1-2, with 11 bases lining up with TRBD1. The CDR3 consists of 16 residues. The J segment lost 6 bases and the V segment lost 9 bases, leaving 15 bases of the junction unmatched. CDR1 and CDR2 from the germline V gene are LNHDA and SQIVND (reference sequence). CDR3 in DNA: TGTGCCAGCCTCCTGGGGTCCGGGACAGGGGGTCATGGCTACACCTTC. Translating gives CASLLGSGTGGHGYTF.

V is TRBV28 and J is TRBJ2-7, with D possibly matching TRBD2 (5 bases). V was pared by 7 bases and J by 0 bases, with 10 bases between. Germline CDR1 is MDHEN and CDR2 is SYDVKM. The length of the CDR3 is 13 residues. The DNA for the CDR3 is TGTGCCAGCATTACCGGGAACTCCTACGAGCAGTACTTC. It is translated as CASITGNSYEQYF.

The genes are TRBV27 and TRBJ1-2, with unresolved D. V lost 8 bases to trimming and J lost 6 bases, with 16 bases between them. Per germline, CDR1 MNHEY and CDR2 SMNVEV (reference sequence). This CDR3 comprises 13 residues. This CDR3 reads CASRVLGEDGYTF. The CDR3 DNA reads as TGTGCCAGCCGAGTTTTGGGAGAAGATGGCTACACCTTC.

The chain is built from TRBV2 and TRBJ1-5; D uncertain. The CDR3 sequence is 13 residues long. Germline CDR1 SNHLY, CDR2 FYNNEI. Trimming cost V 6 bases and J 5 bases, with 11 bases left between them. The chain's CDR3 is CASSRGTDQPQHF. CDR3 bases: TGTGCCAGCAGCAGAGGAACCGATCAGCCCCAGCATTTT.

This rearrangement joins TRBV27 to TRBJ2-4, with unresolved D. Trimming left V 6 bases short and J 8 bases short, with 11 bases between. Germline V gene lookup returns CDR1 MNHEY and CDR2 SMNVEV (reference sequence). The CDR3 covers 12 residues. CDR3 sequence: CASRAVSDIQYF. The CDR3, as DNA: TGTGCCAGCAGGGCAGTTTCCGACATTCAGTACTTC.

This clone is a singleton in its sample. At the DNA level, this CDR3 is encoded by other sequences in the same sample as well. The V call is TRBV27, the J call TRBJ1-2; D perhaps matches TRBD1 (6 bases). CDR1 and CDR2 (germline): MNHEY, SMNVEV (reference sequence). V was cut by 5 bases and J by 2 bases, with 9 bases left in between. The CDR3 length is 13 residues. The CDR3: CASSPTGNYGYTF. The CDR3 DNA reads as TGTGCCAGCAGTCCCACAGGGAACTATGGCTACACCTTC.

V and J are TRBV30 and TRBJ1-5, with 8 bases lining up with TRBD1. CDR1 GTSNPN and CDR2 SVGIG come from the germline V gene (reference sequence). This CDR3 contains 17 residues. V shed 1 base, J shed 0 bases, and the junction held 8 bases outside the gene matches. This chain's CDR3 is CAWSGDRGPYSNQPQHF. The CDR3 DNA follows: TGTGCCTGGAGTGGAGACAGGGGACCGTATAGCAATCAGCCCCAGCATTTT. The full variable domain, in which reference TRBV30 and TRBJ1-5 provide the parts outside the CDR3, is SQTIHQWPATLVQPVGSPLSLECTVEGTSNPNLYWYRQAAGRGLQLLFYSVGIGQISSEVPQNLSASRPQDRQFILSSKKLLLSDSGFYLCAWSGDRGPYSNQPQHFGDGTRLSIL.

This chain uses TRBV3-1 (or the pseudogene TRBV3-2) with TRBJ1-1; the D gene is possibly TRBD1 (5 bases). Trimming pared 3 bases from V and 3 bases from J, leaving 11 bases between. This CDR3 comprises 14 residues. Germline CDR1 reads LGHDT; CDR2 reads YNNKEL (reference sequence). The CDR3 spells CASSHGGKDTEAFF. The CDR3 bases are TGTGCCAGCAGCCACGGGGGTAAGGACACTGAAGCTTTCTTT.

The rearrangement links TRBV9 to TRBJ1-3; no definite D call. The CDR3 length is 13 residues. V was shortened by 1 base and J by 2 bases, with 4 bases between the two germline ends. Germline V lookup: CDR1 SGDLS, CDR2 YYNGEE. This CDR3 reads CASSVHTGNTIYF. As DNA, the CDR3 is TGTGCCAGCAGCGTACACACTGGAAACACCATATATTTT.

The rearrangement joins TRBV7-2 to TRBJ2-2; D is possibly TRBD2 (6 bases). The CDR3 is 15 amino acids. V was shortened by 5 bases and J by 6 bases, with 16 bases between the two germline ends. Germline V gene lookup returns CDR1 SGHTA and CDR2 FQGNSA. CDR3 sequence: CASSPRRAVAGELFF. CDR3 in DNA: TGTGCCAGCAGCCCGAGGAGGGCTGTGGCCGGGGAGCTGTTTTTT.

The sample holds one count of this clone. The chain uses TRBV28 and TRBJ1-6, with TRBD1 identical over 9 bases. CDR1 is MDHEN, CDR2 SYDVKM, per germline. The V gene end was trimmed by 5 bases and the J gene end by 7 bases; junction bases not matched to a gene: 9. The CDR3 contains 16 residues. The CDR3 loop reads CASSRNTGGRNSPLHF. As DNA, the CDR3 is TGTGCCAGCAGTCGCAATACAGGGGGCCGGAATTCACCCCTCCACTTT. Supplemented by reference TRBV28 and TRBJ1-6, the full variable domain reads DVKVTQSSRYLVKRTGEKVFLECVQDMDHENMFWYRQDPGLGLRLIYFSYDVKMKEKGDIPEGYSVSREKKERFSLILESASTNQTSMYLCASSRNTGGRNSPLHFGNGTRLTVT.

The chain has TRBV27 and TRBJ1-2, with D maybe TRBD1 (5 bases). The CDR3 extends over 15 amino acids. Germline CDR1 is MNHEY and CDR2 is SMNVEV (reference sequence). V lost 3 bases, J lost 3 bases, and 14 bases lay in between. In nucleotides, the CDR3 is TGTGCCAGCAGTTTGGCCGGCGCGGGGGACTATGGCTACACCTTC. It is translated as CASSLAGAGDYGYTF.

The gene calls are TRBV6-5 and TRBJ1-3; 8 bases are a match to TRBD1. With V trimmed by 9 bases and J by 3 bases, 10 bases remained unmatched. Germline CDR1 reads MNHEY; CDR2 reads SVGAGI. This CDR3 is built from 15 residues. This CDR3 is CASSDRGVLGNTIYF. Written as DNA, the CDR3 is TGTGCCAGTTCCGACAGGGGAGTCCTTGGAAACACCATATATTTT.

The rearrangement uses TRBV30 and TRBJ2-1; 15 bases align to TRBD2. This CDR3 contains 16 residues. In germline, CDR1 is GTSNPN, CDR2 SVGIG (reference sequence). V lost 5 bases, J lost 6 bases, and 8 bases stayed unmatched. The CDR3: CAWFRLGLAGGNEQFF. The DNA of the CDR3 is TGTGCCTGGTTTCGCCTGGGACTAGCGGGGGGCAATGAGCAGTTCTTC.

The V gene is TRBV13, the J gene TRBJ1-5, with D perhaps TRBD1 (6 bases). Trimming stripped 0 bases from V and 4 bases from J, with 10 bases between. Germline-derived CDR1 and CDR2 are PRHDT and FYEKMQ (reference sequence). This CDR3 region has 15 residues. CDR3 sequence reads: CASSLGRTVNQPQHF. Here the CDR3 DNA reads TGTGCCAGCAGCTTAGGCCGGACAGTTAATCAGCCCCAGCATTTT.

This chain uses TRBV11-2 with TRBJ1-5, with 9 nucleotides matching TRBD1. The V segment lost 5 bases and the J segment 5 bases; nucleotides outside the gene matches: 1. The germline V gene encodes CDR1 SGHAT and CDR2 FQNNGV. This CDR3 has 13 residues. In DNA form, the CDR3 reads TGTGCCAGCAGCCGGACAGGGGATCAGCCCCAGCATTTT. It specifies CASSRTGDQPQHF.

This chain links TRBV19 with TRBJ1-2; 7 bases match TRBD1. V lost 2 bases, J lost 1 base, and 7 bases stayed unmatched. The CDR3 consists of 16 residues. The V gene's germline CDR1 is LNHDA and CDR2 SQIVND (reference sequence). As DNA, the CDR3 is TGTGCCAGTAGTATAAGCCGGGACAGAGATAACTATGGCTACACCTTC. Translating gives CASSISRDRDNYGYTF. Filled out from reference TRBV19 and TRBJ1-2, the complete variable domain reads DGGITQSPKYLFRKEGQNVTLSCEQNLNHDAMYWYRQDPGQGLRLIYYSQIVNDFQKGDIAEGYSVSREKKESFPLTVTSAQKNPTAFYLCASSISRDRDNYGYTFGSGTRLTVV.